What follows are 28 T cell receptor beta chains derived from one specimen sequenced in a study of blood T cell repertoires in COVID-19. Assay: immunoSEQ multiplex PCR; the TCRdb copy retains only in-frame clones and omits some. The sample holds about 380,000 clones, 85% to 90% seen once. The sample consisted of peripheral blood. These receptors were taken from a man between 18 and 35 years old with active or convalescent COVID-19.

This clone has only one observation. The chain links TRBV29-1 to TRBJ1-3; D is ambiguous. This CDR3 comprises 11 residues. Trimming cost V 4 bases and J 3 bases, with 4 bases left between them. Germline V gene data show CDR1 as SQVTM and CDR2 as ANQGSEA. The CDR3 loop reads CSVAIGNTIYF. The DNA of the CDR3 is TGCAGCGTTGCCATTGGAAACACCATATATTTT.

The chain carries TRBV29-1 and TRBJ2-7; D may be TRBD2 (6 bases). CDR1 is SQVTM, CDR2 ANQGSEA, per germline. The CDR3 is made up of 14 amino acids. V gave up 0 bases and J gave up 3 bases, with 12 bases separating them. CDR3 in amino acids: CSVEDRELGYEQYF. CDR3 sequence (DNA): TGCAGCGTTGAAGATCGGGAGCTTGGCTACGAGCAGTACTTC.

The chain recombines TRBV27 with TRBJ1-2, with TRBD1 matching over 7 bases. In germline, CDR1 is MNHEY, CDR2 SMNVEV (reference sequence). After removal of 5 bases from V and 2 bases from J, the junction contained 8 bases not matched to a gene. The CDR3 contains 15 residues. The CDR3 sequence: CASSPSGTVNYGYTF. CDR3 DNA sequence: TGTGCCAGCAGTCCTTCGGGGACAGTCAACTATGGCTACACCTTC.

The chain couples TRBV27 to TRBJ2-5; 8 nucleotides match TRBD1. Germline V gene sequence: CDR1 MNHEY, CDR2 SMNVEV (reference sequence). Trimming cost V 6 bases and J 4 bases; bases outside gene matches: 16. The CDR3 is made up of 17 amino acids. This CDR3 is CASRRKPPRTGRETQYF. In DNA form, the CDR3 reads TGTGCCAGCAGACGCAAACCACCGCGGACAGGGAGAGAGACCCAGTACTTC.

This chain links TRBV18 with TRBJ2-1; D may be TRBD1 (6 bases). Germline CDR1 is KGHSH and CDR2 is LQKENI. The CDR3 contains 16 residues. V lost 8 bases, J lost 4 bases, and 21 bases lay in between. The CDR3 DNA follows: TGTGCCAGCGCAGTTCAGGGACACGGGCTATACAATGAGCAGTTCTTC. Encoded protein: CASAVQGHGLYNEQFF. The whole variable domain, filled in from reference TRBV18 and TRBJ2-1, reads NAGVMQNPRHLVRRRGQEARLRCSPMKGHSHVYWYRQLPEEGLKFMVYLQKENIIDESGMPKERFSAEFPKEGPSILRIQQVVRGDSAAYFCASAVQGHGLYNEQFFGPGTRLTVL.

CDR3 region: CASSSGDSVAYEQYF. The CDR3 DNA reads TGTGCCAGCAGCTCCGGCGACAGCGTGGCCTACGAGCAGTACTTC. This rearrangement joins TRBV7-9 to TRBJ2-7, with D tentatively TRBD1 (5 bases). CDR1 is SEHNR and CDR2 is FQNEAQ in the germline V gene (reference sequence). V gave up 4 bases and J gave up 2 bases, with 15 bases separating them. This CDR3 has 15 amino acids.

This chain joins TRBV9 and TRBJ2-7, with 7 bases lining up with TRBD2. Per germline, CDR1 SGDLS and CDR2 YYNGEE. V lost 4 bases, J lost 11 bases, and 9 bases stayed unmatched. The CDR3 spans 12 residues. The CDR3 is CASSHGGGWKYF. The CDR3 nucleotides read TGTGCCAGCAGCCATGGGGGGGGATGGAAGTACTTC.

In the case of this clone: The same CDR3 arises from other DNA sequences in this sample as well. The CDR3 sequence is CASSLSVNYEQYF. The CDR3 DNA follows: TGTGCCAGCAGCTTGTCAGTTAACTACGAGCAGTACTTC. The chain couples TRBV7-9 to TRBJ2-7; D unresolved. The germline V gene encodes CDR1 SEHNR and CDR2 FQNEAQ (reference sequence). Between the trimmed V and J ends, which lost 3 bases and 3 bases, there was a span of 9 bases. The CDR3 has 13 residues.

This clone was seen a few times. The J gene is TRBJ2-5, the V gene TRBV19; 7 nucleotides agree with TRBD2. CDR1 is LNHDA, CDR2 SQIVND, per germline (reference sequence). CDR3 length equals 17 residues. After removal of 2 bases from V and 2 bases from J, the junction contained 11 bases not matched to a gene. The CDR3: CASSIPAGRPGQETQYF. The CDR3 DNA follows: TGTGCCAGTAGTATACCAGCGGGACGCCCTGGACAAGAGACCCAGTACTTC.

The chain couples TRBV11-2 to TRBJ1-5; D is unclear. Trimming pared 5 bases from V and 6 bases from J, leaving 11 bases between. The CDR3 runs 13 residues. CDR1 and CDR2 (germline): SGHAT, FQNNGV. The CDR3 DNA follows: TGTGCCAGCAGCCTGAGTTCTGTTCAGCCCCAGCATTTT. Its protein product is CASSLSSVQPQHF.

V and J are TRBV18 and TRBJ2-1; the match to TRBD1 covers 9 bases. The CDR3 length is 15 residues. Trimming at V came to 2 bases and at J to 4 bases, leaving 3 bases not matched to a gene. Germline lookup yields CDR1 KGHSH and CDR2 LQKENI. As DNA, the CDR3 is TGTGCCAGCTCACCATCGGGACAGGGATACAATGAGCAGTTCTTC. Encoded protein: CASSPSGQGYNEQFF.

The chain carries TRBV6-5 and TRBJ1-1; 8 nucleotides line up with TRBD1. Per the germline V gene, CDR1 is MNHEY and CDR2 is SVGAGI. This CDR3 has 15 residues. V lost 2 bases and J lost 3; bases outside the gene matches: 5. CDR3 sequence: CASSYGQGGDTEAFF. CDR3 DNA sequence: TGTGCCAGCAGTTACGGACAGGGTGGAGACACTGAAGCTTTCTTT.

In its sample, this clone was seen once. This chain uses TRBV7-6 with TRBJ2-2; 8 nucleotides align to TRBD2. The V and J ends lost 4 bases and 3 bases, in that order; junction bases with no gene match: 4. Germline V gene sequence: CDR1 SGHVS, CDR2 FNYEAQ. There are 15 residues in the CDR3. The chain's CDR3 is CASSSAGAYTGELFF. CDR3 bases: TGTGCCAGCAGCTCAGCGGGGGCCTACACCGGGGAGCTGTTTTTT.

This clone was observed a single time. This chain links TRBV5-1 with TRBJ2-2; 8 bases line up with TRBD1. V lost 4 bases to trimming and J lost 1 base; unmatched junction nucleotides: 3. CDR1 is SGHRS and CDR2 is YFSETQ in the germline V gene. CDR3 length equals 15 residues. The CDR3 sequence is CASSLQGENTGELFF. DNA of the CDR3: TGCGCCAGCAGCCTACAGGGGGAGAACACCGGGGAGCTGTTTTTT. The complete variable domain, with remaining parts taken from reference TRBV5-1 and TRBJ2-2, reads KAGVTQTPRYLIKTRGQQVTLSCSPISGHRSVSWYQQTPGQGLQFLFEYFSETQRNKGNFPGRFSGRQFSNSRSEMNVSTLELGDSALYLCASSLQGENTGELFFGEGSRLTVL.

This chain links TRBV9 with TRBJ2-7; 7 bases are shared with TRBD2. Germline CDR1 SGDLS, CDR2 YYNGEE. J was trimmed by 6 bases and V by 3 bases; bases with no gene match: 9. CDR3 length: 14 amino acids. The CDR3 DNA reads TGTGCCAGCAGCGGGCCTTATGGGGAGGGCGAGCAGTACTTC. This translates into CASSGPYGEGEQYF.

The chain couples TRBV28 to TRBJ2-7; 8 nucleotides agree with TRBD2. From germline, CDR1 is MDHEN and CDR2 SYDVKM. Losses at the gene ends were 4 bases for V and 5 bases for J; bases not matched to a gene: 4. This CDR3 is built from 13 residues. The CDR3 loop is CASSWGLEDEQYF. CDR3 coding DNA: TGTGCCAGCAGTTGGGGACTAGAGGACGAGCAGTACTTC.

This chain uses TRBV7-2 with TRBJ2-3; 9 positions agree with TRBD1. V was clipped by 4 bases and J by 5 bases; unmatched bases: 4. Per the germline V gene, CDR1 is SGHTA and CDR2 is FQGNSA. CDR3 length equals 14 residues. For the CDR3, the DNA is TGTGCCAGCAGCTCGGCGACAGGGGGAGATACGCAGTATTTT. Protein sequence: CASSSATGGDTQYF.

The J gene is TRBJ2-2, the V gene TRBV5-1; D not resolved. The germline V and J ends were trimmed by 4 bases and 7 bases, with 11 bases remaining between them. The CDR3 totals 13 residues. Germline V gene data show CDR1 as SGHRS and CDR2 as YFSETQ. DNA of the CDR3: TGCGCCAGCAGCAGCCCTCCGGGCGGGGAGCTGTTTTTT. Amino acid sequence: CASSSPPGGELFF. The variable domain in full, with the rest retrieved from reference TRBV5-1 and TRBJ2-2, is KAGVTQTPRYLIKTRGQQVTLSCSPISGHRSVSWYQQTPGQGLQFLFEYFSETQRNKGNFPGRFSGRQFSNSRSEMNVSTLELGDSALYLCASSSPPGGELFFGEGSRLTVL.

CDR3 amino acids: CASSQDNRNNEQFF. The CDR3 region has the DNA TGCGCCAGCAGCCAAGACAATAGAAACAATGAGCAGTTCTTC. The chain recombines TRBV4-3 with TRBJ2-1; D gene ambiguous. Germline lookup yields CDR1 LGHNA and CDR2 YSLEER. The CDR3 spans 14 residues. Trimming shortened V by 0 bases and J by 5 bases, and 8 bases separated the two germline ends.

This clone was detected once. The chain has TRBV6-5 and TRBJ2-1; D may be TRBD1 (6 bases). The CDR3 contains 11 residues. Trimming took 7 bases from V and 10 from J, leaving 11 bases between them. The germline V gene encodes CDR1 MNHEY and CDR2 SVGAGI. CDR3 sequence: CASMKGHEQFF. CDR3 sequence (DNA): TGTGCCAGCATGAAGGGACACGAGCAGTTCTTC.

A single count supports this clone. This sequence joins TRBV5-1 and TRBJ1-4, with 9 positions matching TRBD1. J was trimmed by 5 bases and V by 2 bases; bases with no gene match: 1. The CDR3 is made up of 14 amino acids. Germline CDR1 SGHRS, CDR2 YFSETQ. The CDR3 DNA reads as TGCGCCAGCAGCTTCGGGACAGGGAATGAAAAACTGTTTTTT. Residues: CASSFGTGNEKLFF.

The chain is built from TRBV3-1 (or the pseudogene TRBV3-2) and TRBJ2-2; 8 bases line up with TRBD1. CDR3 size: 16 residues. V gave up 1 base and J gave up 4 bases; unmatched junction bases: 5. CDR1 LGHDT and CDR2 YNNKEL come from the germline V gene (reference sequence). The CDR3 is CASSQVRGRCTGELFF. The CDR3 coding sequence is TGTGCCAGCAGCCAAGTCAGGGGGCGGTGCACCGGGGAGCTGTTTTTT.

The rearrangement links TRBV6-5 to TRBJ1-1; D not certain. CDR3 length: 13 amino acids. Trimming took 5 bases from V and 1 from J, leaving 8 bases between them. The V gene's germline CDR1 is MNHEY and CDR2 SVGAGI. Here the CDR3 DNA reads TGTGCCAGCAGTCGGAGAGAGAACACTGAAGCTTTCTTT. This codes for CASSRRENTEAFF.

This clone occurred a few times. The V and J genes are TRBV7-9 and TRBJ1-6, with D possibly being TRBD1 (5 bases). The V and J ends lost 1 base and 10 bases respectively, with 5 bases between them. The CDR3 runs to 12 residues. The germline gives CDR1 SEHNR, CDR2 FQNEAQ (reference sequence). CDR3 amino acids: CASSLGGSPLHF. For the CDR3, the DNA is TGTGCCAGCAGCTTAGGGGGCTCACCCCTCCACTTT.

The J gene is TRBJ2-7, the V gene TRBV27; 10 bases map to TRBD2. Germline loops: CDR1 MNHEY, CDR2 SMNVEV (reference sequence). V dropped 10 bases and J dropped 4; count of bases not matched to a gene: 16. The CDR3 is made up of 16 amino acids. The CDR3 spells CATSNSGLAGVYEQYF. Written as DNA, the CDR3 is TGTGCCACCTCCAACTCGGGGCTAGCGGGAGTGTACGAGCAGTACTTC.

CDR3 DNA sequence: TGCGCCAGCAGCCCGTCCAGGGCGGACTATGGCTACACCTTC. It specifies CASSPSRADYGYTF. The chain employs TRBV5-1 and TRBJ1-2; D is possibly TRBD1 (5 bases). CDR1 and CDR2 (germline): SGHRS, YFSETQ. Between the trimmed V and J ends, which lost 4 bases and 3 bases, there was a span of 13 bases. The CDR3 runs 14 residues. The complete variable domain, with remaining parts taken from reference TRBV5-1 and TRBJ1-2, reads KAGVTQTPRYLIKTRGQQVTLSCSPISGHRSVSWYQQTPGQGLQFLFEYFSETQRNKGNFPGRFSGRQFSNSRSEMNVSTLELGDSALYLCASSPSRADYGYTFGSGTRLTVV.

This rearrangement joins TRBV18 to TRBJ1-1; no clear D. From germline, CDR1 is KGHSH and CDR2 LQKENI. The CDR3 spans 12 residues. The V end lost 4 bases, the J end lost 5 bases, and 8 bases lay between the germline ends. CDR3 in DNA: TGTGCCAGCTCACGGCCCGGGACTGAAGCTTTCTTT. It translates to CASSRPGTEAFF. The full variable domain, with the rest looked up from reference TRBV18 and TRBJ1-1, is NAGVMQNPRHLVRRRGQEARLRCSPMKGHSHVYWYRQLPEEGLKFMVYLQKENIIDESGMPKERFSAEFPKEGPSILRIQQVVRGDSAAYFCASSRPGTEAFFGQGTRLTVV.

This clone was detected once. This rearrangement joins TRBV30 to TRBJ1-4; D is unresolved. The CDR3 extends over 16 amino acids. The ends were cut back, 2 bases at V and 8 bases at J, with 21 bases in the middle. Germline CDR1 reads GTSNPN; CDR2 reads SVGIG (reference sequence). CDR3 sequence (DNA): TGTGCCTGGAGTTCCCCGCGTGGGCCAACCCTGGAAAAACTGTTTTTT. The encoded protein is CAWSSPRGPTLEKLFF.